Sequencing of this T cell receptor beta chain was carried out in a study of blood T cell repertoires in COVID-19. Authors' analysis steps: For nucleated cells, counts were estimated from reference gene primer amplification. The table came from immunoSEQ multiplex PCR; TCRdb's copy has only in-frame clones and leaves some out. V, J and clone size derive from that table, while D and trimming were established from the DNA sequence. Here the sample spans roughly 200,000 clones, roughly 86% being singletons. A note on this clone: Other DNA sequences of this sample code for an identical CDR3.

CDR3 length equals 13 residues. Germline lookup yields CDR1 MNHEY and CDR2 SVGAGI. The V gene lost 0 bases and the J gene lost 8 bases, with 10 bases spanning the gap. The sample was peripheral blood. The TCR originated in a man between 18 and 29 years old with active or convalescent COVID-19. The chain links TRBV6-5 to TRBJ1-2; maybe TRBD1 (5 bases). This CDR3 reads CASSYSRGGGYTF. As DNA, the CDR3 is TGTGCCAGCAGTTACTCGAGGGGAGGGGGCTACACCTTC.